These 18 T cell receptor beta chains came from one sample sequenced in a study of blood T cell repertoires in COVID-19. Clones were read by immunoSEQ multiplex PCR, and TCRdb kept only the in-frame ones, dropping some. The profile covers 240,000 or so clones, with roughly 80% appearing a single time and approximately 3.2% taken by the ten largest. The sample was peripheral blood. These receptors all come from a woman under 30 with acute or convalescent COVID-19.

V and J are TRBV14 and TRBJ2-7, with TRBD1 matching 7 bases. Germline lookup yields CDR1 SGHDN and CDR2 FVKESK. Losses at the gene ends were 4 bases for V and 5 bases for J; bases not matched to a gene: 8. The CDR3 is made up of 14 amino acids. CDR3 sequence: CASSRWTGLDEQYF. The CDR3 region has the DNA TGTGCCAGCAGCCGGTGGACAGGCCTGGACGAGCAGTACTTC.

The V and J genes are TRBV7-2 and TRBJ2-7; unclear D gene. Deletions cut 5 bases from V and 9 bases from J, with 20 bases between. The germline CDR1 and CDR2 sequences are SGHTA and FQGNSA. The CDR3 length is 14 residues. The CDR3 bases are TGTGCCAGCAGCGCTACCCAATCAAGTTGGAGGCAGTACTTC. Translation gives CASSATQSSWRQYF.

V gene TRBV5-6 combines with J gene TRBJ2-1, with 8 bases aligning to TRBD1. Germline V lookup: CDR1 SGHDT, CDR2 YYEEEE. The CDR3 runs to 15 residues. V shed 0 bases and J 5 bases; nucleotides not matched to a gene: 4. This CDR3 is CASSLVDRGDNEQFF. Here the CDR3 DNA reads TGTGCCAGCAGCTTGGTAGACAGGGGAGACAATGAGCAGTTCTTC. Variable domain in full (rest from reference TRBV5-6 and TRBJ2-1): DAGVTQSPTHLIKTRGQQVTLRCSPKSGHDTVSWYQQALGQGPQFIFQYYEEEERQRGNFPDRFSGHQFPNYSSELNVNALLLGDSALYLCASSLVDRGDNEQFFGPGTRLTVL.

The rearrangement uses TRBV6-5 and TRBJ1-1; D call uncertain. Germline V gene sequence: CDR1 MNHEY, CDR2 SVGAGI. This CDR3 region has 15 residues. The ends were cut back, 6 bases at V and 0 bases at J, with 14 bases in the middle. This CDR3 is CASRGGTLMNTEAFF. The CDR3 DNA reads as TGTGCCAGCAGAGGCGGAACCTTAATGAACACTGAAGCTTTCTTT.

This chain connects TRBV19 to TRBJ2-3; 14 bases are a match to TRBD2. Germline values: CDR1 LNHDA, CDR2 SQIVND (reference sequence). The CDR3 has 18 residues. V trimming: 6 bases; J trimming: 1 base; junction bases outside the gene matches: 9. CDR3 sequence reads: CASSGQTSGGGGTDTQYF. The CDR3 DNA is TGTGCCAGTAGCGGACAGACTAGCGGGGGGGGCGGCACAGATACGCAGTATTTT.

The gene calls are TRBV28 and TRBJ2-1; 8 bases are shared with TRBD2. CDR3 length: 13 residues. Germline lookup yields CDR1 MDHEN and CDR2 SYDVKM. With 5 bases clipped from V and 3 bases from J, the junction kept 0 bases outside the gene matches. CDR3 loop: CASSSGSYNEQFF. In nucleotides, the CDR3 is TGTGCCAGCAGTAGCGGGAGCTACAATGAGCAGTTCTTC.

The rearrangement joins TRBV6-5 to TRBJ2-7, with 8 bases aligning to TRBD1. This CDR3 is built from 12 residues. V was clipped by 6 bases and J by 6 bases; unmatched bases: 4. Germline lookup yields CDR1 MNHEY and CDR2 SVGAGI. The DNA of the CDR3 is TGTGCCAGCAGCCGGACAGGGCGCGAGCAGTACTTC. It specifies CASSRTGREQYF.

The gene calls are TRBV19 and TRBJ1-2; weak D call: TRBD1 (6 bases). In germline, CDR1 is LNHDA, CDR2 SQIVND (reference sequence). V gave up 6 bases and J gave up 2 bases, with 22 bases separating them. CDR3 length: 17 amino acids. CDR3 loop: CASSSQGLGYLNYGYTF. The CDR3 DNA reads as TGTGCCAGTAGCTCACAGGGTCTAGGTTACCTGAACTATGGCTACACCTTC. Combining the CDR3 with reference TRBV19 and TRBJ1-2 gives the whole variable domain DGGITQSPKYLFRKEGQNVTLSCEQNLNHDAMYWYRQDPGQGLRLIYYSQIVNDFQKGDIAEGYSVSREKKESFPLTVTSAQKNPTAFYLCASSSQGLGYLNYGYTFGSGTRLTVV.

The chain employs TRBV3-1 (or the pseudogene TRBV3-2) and TRBJ2-3, with a tentative D call TRBD2 (5 bases). CDR3 size: 13 residues. Trimming took off 1 base at V and 6 bases at J, with 8 bases between the two ends. Per germline, CDR1 LGHDT and CDR2 YNNKEL (reference sequence). As DNA, the CDR3 is TGTGCCAGCAGCCAAGGGTCGGGGGATACGCAGTATTTT. Residues: CASSQGSGDTQYF.

The rearrangement joins TRBV6-2 or TRBV6-3 to TRBJ1-3; D might be TRBD1 (6 bases). CDR3 length: 19 residues. Germline V lookup: CDR1 MNHEY, CDR2 SVGEGT. Trimming took off 6 bases at V and 0 bases at J, with 24 bases between the two ends. CDR3 sequence: CASRPGTRYHPNSGNTIYF. CDR3 nucleotide sequence: TGTGCCAGCAGACCTGGGACAAGATATCATCCTAACTCTGGAAACACCATATATTTT.

The genes are TRBV19 and TRBJ1-4, with 8 bases that match TRBD1. From germline, CDR1 is LNHDA and CDR2 SQIVND (reference sequence). This CDR3 has 15 amino acids. The V gene end was trimmed by 7 bases and the J gene end by 5 bases; junction bases not matched to a gene: 9. CDR3 sequence: CASTNIWTGNEKLFF. CDR3 sequence (DNA): TGTGCCAGTACCAACATCTGGACAGGGAATGAAAAACTGTTTTTT.

The J gene is TRBJ2-7, the V gene TRBV7-8, with D possibly TRBD2 on 5 matching bases. V was shortened by 5 bases and J by 6 bases, with 14 bases between the two germline ends. The CDR3 is 13 amino acids. The germline V gene encodes CDR1 SGHVS and CDR2 FQNEAQ. CDR3: CASSLGSLREQYF. CDR3 DNA sequence: TGTGCCAGCAGCCTAGGGAGTTTGCGCGAGCAGTACTTC.

The V gene is TRBV11-2, the J gene TRBJ2-7, with a tentative D call TRBD2 (6 bases). Per germline, CDR1 SGHAT and CDR2 FQNNGV. Between the trimmed V and J ends, which lost 5 bases and 3 bases, there was a span of 17 bases. The CDR3 consists of 15 residues. CDR3 sequence reads: CASSQKIAENYEQYF. The CDR3 DNA is TGTGCCAGCAGCCAAAAAATAGCGGAAAACTACGAGCAGTACTTC. The variable domain in full, completed from reference TRBV11-2 and TRBJ2-7, reads EAGVAQSPRYKIIEKRQSVAFWCNPISGHATLYWYQQILGQGPKLLIQFQNNGVVDDSQLPKDRFSAERLKGVDSTLKIQPAKLEDSAVYLCASSQKIAENYEQYFGPGTRLTVT.

The gene calls are TRBV5-4 and TRBJ1-3, with 8 positions matching TRBD1. The CDR3 extends over 15 amino acids. The V gene end was trimmed by 4 bases and the J gene end by 0 bases; junction bases not matched to a gene: 3. Germline assignment: CDR1 SGHNT and CDR2 YYREEE (reference sequence). In nucleotides, the CDR3 is TGTGCCAGCAGCGGGACAGGCCTCTCTGGAAACACCATATATTTT. Encoded protein: CASSGTGLSGNTIYF. Together with reference TRBV5-4 and TRBJ1-3, the CDR3 gives the full variable domain: ETGVTQSPTHLIKTRGQQVTLRCSSQSGHNTVSWYQQALGQGPQFIFQYYREEENGRGNFPPRFSGLQFPNYSSELNVNALELDDSALYLCASSGTGLSGNTIYFGEGSWLTVV.

V gene TRBV30 combines with J gene TRBJ2-5; 11 nucleotides agree with TRBD2. The CDR3 contains 16 residues. Germline lookup yields CDR1 GTSNPN and CDR2 SVGIG (reference sequence). V lost 1 base, J lost 2 bases, and 6 bases stayed unmatched. CDR3 in amino acids: CAWSGTSGSLQETQYF. CDR3 sequence (DNA): TGTGCCTGGAGTGGAACTAGCGGGAGCCTTCAAGAGACCCAGTACTTC.

The chain recombines TRBV20-1 with TRBJ2-3; D might be TRBD2 (6 bases). Trimming cost V 3 bases and J 2 bases, with 24 bases left between them. This CDR3 comprises 18 residues. Germline CDR1 is DFQATT and CDR2 is SNEGSKA (reference sequence). This chain's CDR3 is CSASRRRGGAPTTDTQYF. Here the CDR3 DNA reads TGCAGTGCTAGTCGAAGGCGGGGCGGGGCCCCCACCACAGATACGCAGTATTTT.

The chain links TRBV14 to TRBJ1-2, with D unresolved. CDR1 is SGHDN and CDR2 is FVKESK in the germline V gene. This CDR3 contains 14 residues. V was shortened by 4 bases and J by 4 bases, with 13 bases between the two germline ends. CDR3 in amino acids: CASSRSEAGYGYTF. CDR3 nucleotide sequence: TGTGCCAGCAGCCGTAGTGAGGCGGGCTATGGCTACACCTTC.

V and J are TRBV11-2 and TRBJ2-1; TRBD2 might be the D (6 bases). Trimming stripped 4 bases from V and 8 bases from J, with 21 bases between. The CDR3 consists of 16 residues. Per germline, CDR1 SGHAT and CDR2 FQNNGV. As DNA, the CDR3 is TGTGCCAGCAGCTCGCTGGGCGGGACGACGGTCTATGAGCAGTTCTTC. Residues: CASSSLGGTTVYEQFF. Full variable domain (rest looked up from reference TRBV11-2 and TRBJ2-1): EAGVAQSPRYKIIEKRQSVAFWCNPISGHATLYWYQQILGQGPKLLIQFQNNGVVDDSQLPKDRFSAERLKGVDSTLKIQPAKLEDSAVYLCASSSLGGTTVYEQFFGPGTRLTVL.